These 5 T cell receptor beta chains were sequenced from one sample in a study of T cell responses to AZD1222 COVID-19 vaccine. The method was immunoSEQ multiplex PCR; TCRdb's version includes in-frame clones alone and lacks a portion of them. The sample includes 95,000 to 100,000 clones, 90% of them seen just once. The sample in question was peripheral blood, obtained on day 0 of AZD1222 vaccination. The receptors come from an adult in good health.

V and J are TRBV6-5 and TRBJ2-2, with D possibly matching TRBD2 (6 bases). Trimming removed 8 bases at V and 7 bases at J, with 8 bases between. The CDR3 consists of 11 residues. Germline V CDR1 and CDR2: MNHEY, SVGAGI. The CDR3 spells CASPAGGELFF. DNA of the CDR3: TGTGCCAGCCCAGCGGGCGGGGAGCTGTTTTTT.

This sequence joins TRBV4-2 and TRBJ2-1; TRBD2 matches at 10 bases. This CDR3 has 15 amino acids. CDR1 LGHNA and CDR2 YNFKEQ come from the germline V gene. J was trimmed by 4 bases and V by 3 bases; bases with no gene match: 3. CDR3 in DNA: TGTGCCAGCAGCCATTCGACTAGCGGGTACAATGAGCAGTTCTTC. This codes for CASSHSTSGYNEQFF.

The genes are TRBV5-4 and TRBJ1-4, with a possible D match to TRBD1 (5 bases). CDR3 size: 14 residues. With 4 bases removed from V and 8 bases from J, the gap between germline ends came to 15 bases. Germline V gene sequence: CDR1 SGHNT, CDR2 YYREEE (reference sequence). The CDR3 loop reads CASSSRDGREKLFF. The CDR3 DNA is TGTGCCAGCAGCAGCCGGGACGGTCGCGAAAAACTGTTTTTT.

This chain connects TRBV6-5 to TRBJ1-5; 7 nucleotides match TRBD1. V lost 5 bases and J lost 7; bases outside the gene matches: 11. Germline CDR1 MNHEY, CDR2 SVGAGI. This CDR3 comprises 15 residues. The CDR3 loop reads CASSRLQGISQPQHF. CDR3 in DNA: TGTGCCAGCAGTCGCCTACAGGGGATATCGCAGCCCCAGCATTTT.

This CDR3 is CASSNQDREGQPQHF. CDR3 DNA sequence: TGTGCCAGCAGTAATCAGGACAGGGAGGGACAGCCCCAGCATTTT. The rearrangement joins TRBV28 to TRBJ1-5, with 8 bases identical to TRBD1. Germline assignment: CDR1 MDHEN and CDR2 SYDVKM. J was trimmed by 7 bases and V by 5 bases; bases with no gene match: 10. The CDR3 totals 15 residues.